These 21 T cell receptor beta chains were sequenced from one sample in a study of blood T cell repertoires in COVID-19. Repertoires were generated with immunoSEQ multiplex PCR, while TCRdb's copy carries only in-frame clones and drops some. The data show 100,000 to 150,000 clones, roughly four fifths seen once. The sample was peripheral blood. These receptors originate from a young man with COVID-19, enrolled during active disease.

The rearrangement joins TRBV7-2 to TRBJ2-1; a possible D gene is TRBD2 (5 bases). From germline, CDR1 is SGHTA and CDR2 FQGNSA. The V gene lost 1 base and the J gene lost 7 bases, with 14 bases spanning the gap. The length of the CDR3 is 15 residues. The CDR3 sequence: CASSLDWTSLNEQFF. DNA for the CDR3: TGTGCCAGCAGCTTAGACTGGACTTCGTTGAATGAGCAGTTCTTC.

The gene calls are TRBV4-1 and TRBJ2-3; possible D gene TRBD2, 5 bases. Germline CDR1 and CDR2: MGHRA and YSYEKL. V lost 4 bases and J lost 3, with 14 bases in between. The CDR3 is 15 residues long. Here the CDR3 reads CASSRLTAATDTQYF. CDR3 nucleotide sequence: TGCGCCAGCAGCCGACTAACGGCAGCAACAGATACGCAGTATTTT.

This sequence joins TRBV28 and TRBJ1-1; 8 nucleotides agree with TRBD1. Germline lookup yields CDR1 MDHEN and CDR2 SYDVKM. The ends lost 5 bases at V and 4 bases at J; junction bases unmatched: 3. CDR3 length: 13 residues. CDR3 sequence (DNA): TGTGCCAGCAGTCAGGGGGCGCCCACTGAAGCTTTCTTT. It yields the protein CASSQGAPTEAFF.

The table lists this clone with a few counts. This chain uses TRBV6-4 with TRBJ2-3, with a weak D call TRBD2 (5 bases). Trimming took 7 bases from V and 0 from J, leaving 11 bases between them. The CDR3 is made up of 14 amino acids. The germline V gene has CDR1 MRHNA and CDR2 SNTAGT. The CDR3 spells CASKGEGSTDTQYF. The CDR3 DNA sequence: TGTGCCAGCAAGGGCGAGGGAAGCACAGATACGCAGTATTTT.

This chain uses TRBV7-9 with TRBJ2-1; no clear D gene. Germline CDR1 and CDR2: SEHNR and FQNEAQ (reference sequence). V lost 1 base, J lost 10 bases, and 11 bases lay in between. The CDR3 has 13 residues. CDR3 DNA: TGTGCCAGCAGCTTAGACGCCGCCAGAGAGCAGTTCTTC. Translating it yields CASSLDAAREQFF.

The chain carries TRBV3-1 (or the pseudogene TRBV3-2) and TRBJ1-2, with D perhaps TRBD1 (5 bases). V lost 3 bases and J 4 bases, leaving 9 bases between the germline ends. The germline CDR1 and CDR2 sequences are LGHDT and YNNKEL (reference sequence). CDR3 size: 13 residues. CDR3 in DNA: TGTGCCAGCAGCCAGCAGGGCAGCTATGGCTACACCTTC. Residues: CASSQQGSYGYTF.

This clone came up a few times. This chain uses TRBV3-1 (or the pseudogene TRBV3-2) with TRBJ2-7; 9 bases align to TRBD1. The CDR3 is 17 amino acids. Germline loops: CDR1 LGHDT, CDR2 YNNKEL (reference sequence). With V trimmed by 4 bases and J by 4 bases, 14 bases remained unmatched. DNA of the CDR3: TGTGCCAGCAGCCCCGGGGCGGCGGGACAGGGAACGTACGAGCAGTACTTC. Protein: CASSPGAAGQGTYEQYF.

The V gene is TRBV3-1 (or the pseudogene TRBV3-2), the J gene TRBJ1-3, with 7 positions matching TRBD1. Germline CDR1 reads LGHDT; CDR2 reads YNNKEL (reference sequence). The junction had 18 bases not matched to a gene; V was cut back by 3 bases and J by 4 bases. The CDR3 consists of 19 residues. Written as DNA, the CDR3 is TGTGCCAGCAGCCAGCCGATGACAGGGTTAATCATACCGGGAAACACCATATATTTT. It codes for CASSQPMTGLIIPGNTIYF.

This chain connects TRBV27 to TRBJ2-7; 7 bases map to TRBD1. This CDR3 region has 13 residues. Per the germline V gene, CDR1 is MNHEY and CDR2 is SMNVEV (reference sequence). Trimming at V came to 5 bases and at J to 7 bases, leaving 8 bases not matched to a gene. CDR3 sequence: CASSILTGYEQYF. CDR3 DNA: TGTGCCAGCAGTATTCTGACAGGGTATGAGCAGTACTTC.

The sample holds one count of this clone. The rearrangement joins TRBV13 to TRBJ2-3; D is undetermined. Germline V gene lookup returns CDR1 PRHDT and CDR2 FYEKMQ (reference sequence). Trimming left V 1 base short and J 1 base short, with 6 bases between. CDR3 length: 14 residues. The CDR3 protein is CASSLAGRTDTQYF. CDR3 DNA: TGTGCCAGCAGCTTAGCAGGCCGCACAGATACGCAGTATTTT.

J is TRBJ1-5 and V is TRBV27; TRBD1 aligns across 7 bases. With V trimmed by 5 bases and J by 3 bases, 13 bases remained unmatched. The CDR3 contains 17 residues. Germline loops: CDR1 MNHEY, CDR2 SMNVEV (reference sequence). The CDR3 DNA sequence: TGTGCCAGCAGTCCTCATATGGGACAGTTAACCAATCAGCCCCAGCATTTT. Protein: CASSPHMGQLTNQPQHF.

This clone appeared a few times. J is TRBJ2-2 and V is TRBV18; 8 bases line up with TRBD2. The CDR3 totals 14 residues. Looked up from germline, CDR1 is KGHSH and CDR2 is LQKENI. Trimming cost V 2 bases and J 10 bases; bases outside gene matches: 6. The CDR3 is CASSPGLAGSELFF. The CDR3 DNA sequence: TGTGCCAGCTCACCAGGGCTAGCGGGCTCGGAGCTGTTTTTT.

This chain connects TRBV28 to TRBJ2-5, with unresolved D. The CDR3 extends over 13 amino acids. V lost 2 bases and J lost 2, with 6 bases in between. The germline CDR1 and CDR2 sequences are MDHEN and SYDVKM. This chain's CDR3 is CASSLGPQETQYF. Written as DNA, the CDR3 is TGTGCCAGCAGTTTAGGGCCGCAAGAGACCCAGTACTTC.

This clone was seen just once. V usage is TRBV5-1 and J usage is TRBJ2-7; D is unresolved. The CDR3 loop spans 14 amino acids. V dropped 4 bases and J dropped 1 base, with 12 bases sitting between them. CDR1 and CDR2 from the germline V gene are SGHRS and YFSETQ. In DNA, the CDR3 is TGCGCCAGCAGCCTACGAATTAGTTCCTACGAGCAGTACTTC. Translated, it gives CASSLRISSYEQYF. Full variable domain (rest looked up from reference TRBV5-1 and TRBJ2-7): KAGVTQTPRYLIKTRGQQVTLSCSPISGHRSVSWYQQTPGQGLQFLFEYFSETQRNKGNFPGRFSGRQFSNSRSEMNVSTLELGDSALYLCASSLRISSYEQYFGPGTRLTVT.

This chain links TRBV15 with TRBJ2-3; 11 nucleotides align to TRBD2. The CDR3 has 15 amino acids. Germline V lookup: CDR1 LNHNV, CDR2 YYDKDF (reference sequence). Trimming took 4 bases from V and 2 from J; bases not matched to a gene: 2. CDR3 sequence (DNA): TGTGCCACCAGCAATAGCGGGAGGGCCACAGATACGCAGTATTTT. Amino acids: CATSNSGRATDTQYF.

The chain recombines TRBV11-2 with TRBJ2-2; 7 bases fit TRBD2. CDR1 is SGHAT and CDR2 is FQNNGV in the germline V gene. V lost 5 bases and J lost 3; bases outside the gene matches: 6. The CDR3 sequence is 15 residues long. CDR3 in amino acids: CASSTQRGHTGELFF. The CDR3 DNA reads TGTGCCAGCAGCACCCAGCGGGGACACACCGGGGAGCTGTTTTTT.

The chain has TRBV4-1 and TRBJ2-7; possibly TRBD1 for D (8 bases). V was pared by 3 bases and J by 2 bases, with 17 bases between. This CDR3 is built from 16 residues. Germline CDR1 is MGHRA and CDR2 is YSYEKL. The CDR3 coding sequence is TGCGCCAGCAGCCAGGGGGGGACAGGCCTACCCTACGAGCAGTACTTC. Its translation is CASSQGGTGLPYEQYF.

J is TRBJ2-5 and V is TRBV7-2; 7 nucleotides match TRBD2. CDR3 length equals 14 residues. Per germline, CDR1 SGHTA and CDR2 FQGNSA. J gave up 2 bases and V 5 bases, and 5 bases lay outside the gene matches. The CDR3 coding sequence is TGTGCCAGCAGCGGCCGGACTAGTCAAGAGACCCAGTACTTC. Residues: CASSGRTSQETQYF.

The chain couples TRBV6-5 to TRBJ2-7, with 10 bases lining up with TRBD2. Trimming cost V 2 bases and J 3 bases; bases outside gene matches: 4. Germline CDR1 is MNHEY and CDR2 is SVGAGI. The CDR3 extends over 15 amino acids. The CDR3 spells CASSYQAGGGYEQYF. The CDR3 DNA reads TGTGCCAGCAGTTACCAAGCGGGAGGGGGCTACGAGCAGTACTTC.

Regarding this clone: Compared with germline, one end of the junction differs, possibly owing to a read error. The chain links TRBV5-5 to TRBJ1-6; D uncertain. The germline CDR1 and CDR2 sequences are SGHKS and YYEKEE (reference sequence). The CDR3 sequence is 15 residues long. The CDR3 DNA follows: TGTGCCAGCAGCTTGGCAGGCACCCCCAGTTCACCCCCCCACTTT. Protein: CASSLAGTPSSPPHF.

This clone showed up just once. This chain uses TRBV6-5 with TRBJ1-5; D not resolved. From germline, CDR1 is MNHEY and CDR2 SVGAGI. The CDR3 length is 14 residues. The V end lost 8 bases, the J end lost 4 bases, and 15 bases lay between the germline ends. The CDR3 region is CASSRGSSNQPQHF. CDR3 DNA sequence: TGTGCCAGCTCAAGAGGCAGCTCTAATCAGCCCCAGCATTTT.